This TCR beta chain originates from a study of shared clonotypes between healthy human individuals. Study-wide context: Plates per donor: three CD4 naive, three CD4 memory, two CD8 naive, one CD8 memory.

It was into CD45RA+ naive and CD45RA-negative memory subsets that the CD4+ cells were split. The CDR3 spans 15 residues. After removal of 0 bases from V and 8 bases from J, the junction contained 8 bases not matched to a gene. CDR1 is SGHRS and CDR2 is YFSETQ in the germline V gene. Sequenced by immunoSEQ multiplex PCR; TCRdb stores in-frame clones only, minus some. This sample has some 1,600,000 clones, with approximately 98% found just once. Sample: naive CD4+ T cells sorted from blood. Noted subset: CD45RA+ positively selected. V is TRBV5-1 and J is TRBJ1-2, with TRBD1 matching 9 bases. The receptor was isolated from a young man in good health. The CDR3 sequence is CASSLAPGQGSGYTF. The CDR3 DNA reads as TGCGCCAGCAGCTTGGCCCCGGGACAGGGATCCGGCTACACCTTC.